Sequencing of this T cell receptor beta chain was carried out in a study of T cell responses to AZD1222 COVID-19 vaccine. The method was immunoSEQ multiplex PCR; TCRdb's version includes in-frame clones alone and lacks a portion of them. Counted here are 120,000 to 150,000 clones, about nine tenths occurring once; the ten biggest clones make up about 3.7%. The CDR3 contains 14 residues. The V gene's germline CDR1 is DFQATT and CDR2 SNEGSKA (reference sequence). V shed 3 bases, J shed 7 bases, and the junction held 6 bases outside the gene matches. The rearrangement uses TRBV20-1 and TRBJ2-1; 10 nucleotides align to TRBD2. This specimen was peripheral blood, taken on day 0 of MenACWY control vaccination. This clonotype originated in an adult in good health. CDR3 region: CSASTASGRNEQFF. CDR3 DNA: TGCAGTGCTAGTACGGCTAGCGGGAGAAATGAGCAGTTCTTC.